This T cell receptor (beta chain) was recorded in a study of memory CD4+ T cells and cytomegalovirus serostatus. This CDR3 spans 15 amino acids. V was cut by 3 bases and J by 2 bases, with 12 bases left in between. CDR1 and CDR2 (germline): SGDLS, YYNGEE. Clones were read by immunoSEQ multiplex PCR, and TCRdb kept only the in-frame ones, dropping some. Altogether roughly 84,000 clones are present, over 80% being singletons, with the ten largest covering roughly 0.79%. Single viable CD3+CD4+CD8-CD45RO+ cells were sorted as the memory CD4+ T cells. Sequencing input: memory CD4+ T cells from blood. V usage is TRBV9 and J usage is TRBJ1-5; D may be TRBD1 (5 bases). The origin of this receptor is an adult in good health and CMV-seronegative. The CDR3 region is CASSGGHSGNQPQHF. CDR3 bases: TGTGCCAGCAGCGGCGGACATAGCGGCAATCAGCCCCAGCATTTT.